This T cell receptor (gamma chain) emerged from a study of intestinal T cells in coeliac disease (dated by TCRdb to about 2020). At the level of the whole study: In the TRG cohort, coeliac patients were much younger than controls, with a mean age of roughly 15 years compared with 54.8 years. In the TCR-delta (TRD) cohort, there were duodenal biopsies from around ten coeliac disease patients and around ten non-coeliac controls. A second, larger TCR-gamma (TRG) cohort included duodenal biopsies from 30 or so coeliac disease patients and approximately 23 non-coeliac controls. Study-wide conclusions, independent of this receptor: In training, clustering based on TRD kmers put every one of the 22 biopsies in the right class, and the leave-one-out accuracy was reported as 91%. Age was significantly different between the coeliac and control groups, but splitting the analysis by age did not give a significant classification. FFPE-derived DNA was found to be relatively degraded, and loss of a proportion of TCR sequences in each sample was likely caused by this degradation. Clustering based on TRG put most of the roughly 54 biopsies (approximately 94%) in the right class, and the reported leave-one-out accuracy was about 87%. Repeated CDR3 amino acid sequences could not be distinguished from PCR duplicates in the analysis.

This clone counts as large (0.1 to 1%). This clone's antigen is unknown. The input lacks base qualities; no much larger clone sits a single base away. For each case, genomic DNA was extracted from ten 5-um FFPE scrolls with the QIAamp DNA FFPE tissue kit. Classification of coeliac disease based on the TCR repertoire was tested using fully anonymised formalin-fixed paraffin-embedded duodenal biopsies that were surplus to diagnostic needs. The library was obtained by multiplex PCR. TCRdb names Ion Torrent PGM as the instrument used. The LymphoTrack kit, which has primers carrying Illumina adapters, was used to amplify TRG repertoires from approximately 210 ng of biopsy DNA. TRG amplicons were cleaned up with AMPure XP beads, measured on a 2100 Bioanalyzer, and combined in equimolar amounts. TRG libraries were sequenced on an Ion PGM instrument. Regarding the original processing steps: Reads in which more than 10% of nucleotides fell below the per-patient third-quartile quality score were removed with FastX. Alignment of reads was performed with IMGT/HighV-QUEST so that V, D and J genes were assigned, CDR3 regions were identified and functionality was assessed. Sequences were converted to amino acids, and every sequence predicted to be non-functional was removed. CDR3s were split into kmers, with and without positional annotation; kmer frequencies underwent PCA, and samples were clustered using all 1023 combinations of PCs 1-10. Classification was validated by leave-one-out cross-validation, in which parameters were re-optimised on the remaining samples each time. Using the vegan R package, Shannon diversity was calculated from repeated random subsamples whose size matched the lowest read count. TCRdb reran clone calling on the public reads with CATT; rows sharing one DNA sequence were then combined. In this record, the V and J calls reflect TCRdb's handling and not the investigators' own analysis. The sample table lists 870 or so gamma-chain clones, 48% of them with a count of one. Roughly 15% of the sample goes to the ten largest clones.

For CDR1 and CDR2, the germline V gene lists EGSNGY and YDSYNSKV. Taken from cysteine to phenylalanine, the CDR3 has 12 residues. Of all the DNA, just the CDR3 is kept, 36 bases in frame from base 1. The V end gives up 0 bases and the J end 10 bases, leaving 6 bases in the junction not matched to a gene. The clonotype comes from a human donor with celiac disease. The chain joins TRGV2 to TRGJ1 or TRGJ2. Specimen: a duodenal biopsy. The CDR3 protein is CATWDGPRKKLF. The sequenced DNA is TGTGCCACCTGGGACGGGCCTCGGAAGAAACTCTTT.